These 6 T cell receptor beta chains originate from one sample sequenced in a study of cytomegalovirus exposure and HLA in healthy donors. PCR employed 60 Vbeta and 13 Jbeta primers. The data were produced by immunoSEQ multiplex PCR, yet TCRdb's version contains in-frame clones alone and is incomplete. The table includes approximately 90,000 clones, over 70% detected once. Sequenced material: PBMCs. These receptors all stem from a middle-aged woman in good health and CMV-seronegative.

The V gene is TRBV9, the J gene TRBJ2-1, with a weak D call TRBD1 (6 bases). The V gene lost 1 base and the J gene lost 0 bases, with 14 bases spanning the gap. The CDR3 contains 17 residues. CDR1 and CDR2 (germline): SGDLS, YYNGEE. DNA of the CDR3: TGTGCCAGCAGCGTACCCGAAGAGGGGGTCTCCTACAATGAGCAGTTCTTC. It encodes CASSVPEEGVSYNEQFF.

As to this clone: Other DNA sequences in this specimen translate into the identical CDR3. The chain employs TRBV7-6 and TRBJ2-5; D is unclear. CDR3 size: 12 residues. Per the germline V gene, CDR1 is SGHVS and CDR2 is FNYEAQ. The ends were cut back, 3 bases at V and 5 bases at J, with 7 bases in the middle. The DNA of the CDR3 is TGTGCCAGCAGCTTTAGAGAGGAGACCCAGTACTTC. It yields the protein CASSFREETQYF.

The CDR3: CASSRQGTSGATDTQYF. The CDR3 DNA follows: TGCGCCAGCAGCCGGCAAGGGACTAGCGGGGCCACAGATACGCAGTATTTT. The V gene is TRBV5-1, the J gene TRBJ2-3; the match to TRBD2 covers 13 bases. Trimming removed 4 bases from V and 2 bases from J; junction bases left unmatched: 7. The CDR3 consists of 17 residues. CDR1 SGHRS and CDR2 YFSETQ come from the germline V gene.

V gene TRBV19 combines with J gene TRBJ1-3, with D hard to call. Germline V CDR1 and CDR2: LNHDA, SQIVND (reference sequence). The CDR3 length is 14 residues. The V end was cut by 2 bases, the J end by 9 bases, with 14 bases between. The CDR3 sequence is CASSISARGGTIYF. CDR3 DNA: TGTGCCAGTAGTATATCTGCTCGGGGTGGCACCATATATTTT.

The rearrangement uses TRBV28 and TRBJ2-7; 9 bases match TRBD2. This CDR3 spans 16 amino acids. Losses at the gene ends were 5 bases for V and 2 bases for J; bases not matched to a gene: 10. CDR1 MDHEN and CDR2 SYDVKM come from the germline V gene. The CDR3 DNA is TGTGCCAGCAGTCCATCGATAGCGGGGGCTACCTACGAGCAGTACTTC. Translation: CASSPSIAGATYEQYF.

The V call is TRBV5-1, the J call TRBJ2-2; 9 nucleotides line up with TRBD2. CDR3 size: 16 residues. In germline, CDR1 is SGHRS, CDR2 YFSETQ. V was clipped by 2 bases and J by 3 bases; unmatched bases: 5. The DNA of the CDR3 is TGCGCCAGCAGCTTCAGCGGGGGGCGGTACACCGGGGAGCTGTTTTTT. It specifies CASSFSGGRYTGELFF.